This T cell receptor beta chain stems from a study of T cell changes during pregnancy in multiple sclerosis. Some clones are missing from TCRdb's copy, which holds only in-frame ones; the method was immunoSEQ multiplex PCR. The sample yields about 70,000 clones, about 94% seen once. This CDR3 comprises 14 residues. Trimming shortened V by 7 bases and J by 0 bases, and 13 bases separated the two germline ends. CDR1 is SQVTM, CDR2 ANQGSEA, per germline. Source: peripheral blood, taken in the third trimester of pregnancy. The origin of this receptor is a female donor with multiple sclerosis, enrolled in a pregnancy study. The chain joins TRBV29-1 to TRBJ1-3; tentative D call: TRBD1 (5 bases). The CDR3 DNA reads as TGCAGCGCCCGGGGGGGAACCTCTGGAAACACCATATATTTT. Translation gives CSARGGTSGNTIYF.